This TCR beta chain was identified in a study of T cell responses to AZD1222 COVID-19 vaccine. Study at large: The analysis combined second doses at about 4 or about 12 weeks.

As concerns this clone: Its antigen is still unknown.

Whole-study results and caveats: Spike-wide coverage was observed for vaccine-associated CD4 TCRs, with dominant responses at 160-218 and 743-854. Among the donors, most were white British and more were female, and clonal diversity was possibly underestimated. Among spike-specific TCRs, nearly half reportedly target unmutated variant regions.

Data came from immunoSEQ multiplex PCR; TCRdb stores just in-frame clones and leaves some out. This sample has just under 95,000 clones, with roughly 91% found just once. Germline CDR1 and CDR2: ENHRY and SYGVKD. This CDR3 has 15 amino acids. V was pared by 7 bases and J by 0 bases, with 15 bases between. The rearrangement links TRBV10-3 to TRBJ1-2; D may be TRBD1 (6 bases). Sequences were derived from peripheral blood, sampled on day 0 of AZD1222 vaccination. This TCR came from an adult in good health. The CDR3 region has the DNA TGTGCCATCACCTCGACAGGCCCCGCTAACTATGGCTACACCTTC. It translates to CAITSTGPANYGYTF.